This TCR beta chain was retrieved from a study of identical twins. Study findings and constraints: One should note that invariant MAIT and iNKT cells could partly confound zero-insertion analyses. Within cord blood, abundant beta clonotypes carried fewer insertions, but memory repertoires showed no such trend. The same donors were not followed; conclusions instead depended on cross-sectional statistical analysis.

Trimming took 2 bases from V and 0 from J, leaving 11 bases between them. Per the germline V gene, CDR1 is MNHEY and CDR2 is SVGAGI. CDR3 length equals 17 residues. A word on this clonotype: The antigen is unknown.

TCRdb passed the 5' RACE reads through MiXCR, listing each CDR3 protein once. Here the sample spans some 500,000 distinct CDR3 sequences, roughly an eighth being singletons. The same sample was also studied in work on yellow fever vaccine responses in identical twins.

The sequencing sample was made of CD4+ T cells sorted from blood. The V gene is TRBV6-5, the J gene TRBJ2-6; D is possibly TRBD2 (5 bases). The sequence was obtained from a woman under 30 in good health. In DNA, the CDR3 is TGTGCCAGCAGTTACGGGAGTGCGAGCTCTGGGGCCAACGTCCTGACTTTC. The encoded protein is CASSYGSASSGANVLTF.